What follows are 4 T cell receptor beta chains derived from one specimen sequenced in a study of T-cell reconstitution after alpha-beta-depleted transplantation in children (TCRdb year 2016). The library was prepared using PCR. Instrument used: Illumina HiSeq 2500. TCR library preparation used molecular barcoding, with unique molecular identifiers applied to normalize quantification of the TCRbeta repertoire. TCRdb reprocessing: public reads trimmed at Q25 with fastp, clones called with MiXCR, in-frame beta chains kept. Identical CDR3 protein sequences are pooled into one entry, listed with their most common genes and DNA. The sample table contains about 610,000 distinct CDR3 sequences; only one count was recorded for approximately 30% of them. Of the sample, approximately 39% is held by the ten largest clones. Sample treatment or condition, as interpreted from the label and publication: allogeneic hematopoietic cell transplantation with graft depleted of TCRalphabeta T cells and CD19 B cells.

The starting material was PBMCs, obtained before TCRalphabeta/CD19-depleted stem cell transplant. The receptors stem from a boy under two years old with Wiskott-Aldrich syndrome, due to receive a stem cell transplant.

This clonotype was observed a handful of times. The V gene is TRBV6-2 or TRBV6-3, the J gene TRBJ2-1, with TRBD1 identical over 7 bases. The trim removed 0 bases at V and 15 bases at J, leaving 5 bases unmatched. The CDR3 covers 12 residues. Germline loops: CDR1 MNHEY, CDR2 SVGEGT. The CDR3 sequence is CASSYSTQGRFF. DNA for the CDR3: TGTGCCAGCAGTTACTCCACACAGGGGCGGTTCTTC.

J is TRBJ2-7 and V is TRBV15; 14 bases are a match to TRBD2. Germline CDR1 LNHNV, CDR2 YYDKDF (reference sequence). The CDR3 has 15 residues. Trimming at V came to 4 bases and at J to 3 bases, leaving 2 bases not matched to a gene. CDR3 loop: CATSKGLAGDYEQYF. The CDR3 bases are TGTGCCACCAGCAAGGGACTAGCGGGAGACTACGAGCAGTACTTC.

This clonotype turned up a few times. The chain has TRBV29-1 and TRBJ1-1; 11 nucleotides line up with TRBD1. V lost 6 bases and J lost 10; bases outside the gene matches: 4. The CDR3 is 11 residues long. Looked up from germline, CDR1 is SQVTM and CDR2 is ANQGSEA. The CDR3 protein is CSVDRGPGAFF. The CDR3 nucleotides are TGCAGCGTGGACAGGGGGCCGGGAGCTTTCTTT.

In this sample, this clonotype turned up a few times. The CDR3: CASRPGLADNEQFF. The DNA for the CDR3 is TGTGCCAGCAGGCCGGGACTAGCTGATAATGAGCAGTTCTTC. The chain carries TRBV12-3 or TRBV12-4 and TRBJ2-1; 9 bases agree with TRBD2. This CDR3 spans 14 amino acids. The V segment lost 6 bases and the J segment 7 bases; nucleotides outside the gene matches: 7.